This T cell receptor (beta chain) was captured by sequencing in a study of cytomegalovirus exposure and HLA in healthy donors. General study findings and limits: Associated with HLA alleles at 0.05 false discovery rate in a later analysis were approximately 17,000 TCR beta sequences. When a later analysis compared HLA-associated TCR beta chains with equally common others, the HLA-associated chains turned out to be more clonally expanded and to have lower generation probabilities. A prior analysis recorded that most TCR beta V segments were productive about 90% or about 30% of the time.

With 60 Vbeta and 13 Jbeta primers, the PCR was carried out. The table came from immunoSEQ multiplex PCR; TCRdb's copy has only in-frame clones and leaves some out. The sample has about 52,000 clones. Remarks on this clone: Its antigen remains unknown.

The TCR comes from a woman aged 55-75 years in good health and CMV-seropositive. The specimen was PBMCs.

This CDR3 is CASGGTGRLGQPQHF. CDR3 sequence (DNA): TGCGCCAGCGGCGGGACAGGGAGGTTAGGTCAGCCCCAGCATTTT. This chain links TRBV5-1 with TRBJ1-5; 9 bases are a match to TRBD1. The germline V gene encodes CDR1 SGHRS and CDR2 YFSETQ. This CDR3 has 15 amino acids. Losses at the gene ends were 7 bases for V and 6 bases for J; bases not matched to a gene: 11.